The clone carrying this T cell receptor (beta chain) was seen only a few times. Its cognate antigen is unknown. This specimen belongs to a study of T cells in Graves' hyperthyroidism and ophthalmopathy. Study-wide results and limits: Also found in blood were most expanded thyroid clonotypes above 0.001.

Template material for amplifying TCR beta CDR3 regions consisted of RNA transcripts. The TCR CDR3 was amplified in a first-round RT-PCR using the HTBI primer set. One entry per CDR3 protein, called by TCRdb with MiXCR from the multiplex PCR reads. The sample contains hundreds of thousands of distinct CDR3 sequences, around 15% of which appear only once. The V gene's germline CDR1 is MNHEY and CDR2 SMNVEV (reference sequence). The V and J ends lost 4 bases and 3 bases, in that order; junction bases with no gene match: 6. CDR3 length: 16 amino acids. On the basis of clinical symptoms, serum thyroxine and TRAb, thyroid ultrasound and orbital computed tomography, diagnoses were made.

This sequence was found in a woman aged 18-29 years with Graves' hyperthyroidism. J is TRBJ2-5 and V is TRBV27; 12 bases line up with TRBD2. Sequenced material: blood. CDR3 sequence: CASSSGLAGHEETQYF. The DNA for the CDR3 is TGTGCCAGCAGTTCAGGACTAGCGGGACATGAAGAGACCCAGTACTTC.